Following are 8 T cell receptor beta chains from one sample sequenced in a study of T-cell memory formation after mild COVID-19 listed by TCRdb under 2021. Receptor amplification or capture employed 5' RACE. The sequencer was an Illumina NovaSeq 6000. In-frame beta chains were kept once TCRdb had trimmed the public reads at Q25 with fastp and called clones with MiXCR. Under each unique CDR3 protein, matching rows form one entry showing the most common genes and DNA. The sample data list about 310,000 distinct CDR3 sequences, and approximately 15% of these were observed just once. The biggest ten clones account for 22% of the sample. The source material was PBMCs or a T cell subset sorted from them (not recorded which). The receptors derive from a man aged 18-30 years who had mild COVID-19 (a few samples of this study predate the infection). The sample titles of this study are shuffled in the database, so cell type and time point are left out; the donor was told from shared clones.

The chain joins TRBV28 to TRBJ1-2, with TRBD1 identical over 8 bases. Per germline, CDR1 MDHEN and CDR2 SYDVKM. The J segment lost 4 bases and the V segment lost 11 bases, leaving 6 bases of the junction unmatched. The CDR3 sequence is 12 residues long. In DNA, the CDR3 is TGTGCCGAGACAGGGGACGGCTATGGCTACACCTTC. Amino acid sequence: CAETGDGYGYTF.

The chain couples TRBV5-4 to TRBJ2-2; TRBD2 is a possible D gene (7 bases). The CDR3 loop spans 18 amino acids. Germline V gene sequence: CDR1 SGHNT, CDR2 YYREEE (reference sequence). Trimming stripped 0 bases from V and 5 bases from J, with 20 bases between. The CDR3 DNA reads TGTGCCAGCAGCTTGGATTCGCGGGGGCCCGTAGGGACCGGGGAGCTGTTTTTT. Its translation is CASSLDSRGPVGTGELFF.

The V and J genes are TRBV6-5 and TRBJ2-3; perhaps TRBD2 as D (5 bases). Per the germline V gene, CDR1 is MNHEY and CDR2 is SVGAGI. The CDR3 consists of 15 residues. V dropped 6 bases and J dropped 1 base, with 14 bases sitting between them. The CDR3 DNA sequence: TGTGCCAGCAGCCCCGTAGTGGAGGGCACAGATACGCAGTATTTT. Protein sequence: CASSPVVEGTDTQYF.

Here the CDR3 reads CASSFWGHNQPQHF. For the CDR3, the DNA is TGTGCCAGCAGTTTCTGGGGGCATAATCAGCCCCAGCATTTT. The genes are TRBV27 and TRBJ1-5, with D tentatively TRBD1 (6 bases). Germline-derived CDR1 and CDR2 are MNHEY and SMNVEV (reference sequence). The CDR3 is made up of 14 amino acids. V shed 3 bases and J shed 4 bases, with 10 bases lying between them.

This clonotype was observed a few times. V and J are TRBV4-1 and TRBJ1-3; D not certain. The CDR3 contains 17 residues. Per germline, CDR1 MGHRA and CDR2 YSYEKL. Between the trimmed V and J ends, which lost 0 bases and 0 bases, there was a span of 12 bases. CDR3 bases: TGCGCCAGCAGCCAAGAAGAGCAACGGAGCTCTGGAAACACCATATATTTT. Residues: CASSQEEQRSSGNTIYF.

This clonotype has more than one count but fewer than ten. In DNA form, the CDR3 reads TGTGCCAGCAGCACCAGACTAGCGGGCCCCTACAATGAGCAGTTCTTC. Translation: CASSTRLAGPYNEQFF. The chain is built from TRBV27 and TRBJ2-1, with TRBD2 identical over 10 bases. The V gene end was trimmed by 6 bases and the J gene end by 2 bases; junction bases not matched to a gene: 7. The CDR3 is 16 residues long. From germline, CDR1 is MNHEY and CDR2 SMNVEV (reference sequence).

The V call is TRBV12-3 or TRBV12-4, the J call TRBJ1-1, with D perhaps matching TRBD1 (5 bases). Trimming stripped 11 bases from V and 5 bases from J, with 15 bases between. The CDR3 consists of 12 residues. For the CDR3, the DNA is TGTGCCTGCGACGGGAGGGGTACTGAAGCTTTCTTT. It is translated as CACDGRGTEAFF.

This clonotype was detected many times. This chain uses TRBV5-1 with TRBJ2-3; D possibly matches TRBD1 or TRBD2 (5 bases each). The CDR3 is 16 residues long. In germline, CDR1 is SGHRS, CDR2 YFSETQ. With 4 bases removed from V and 1 base from J, the gap between germline ends came to 16 bases. The DNA of the CDR3 is TGCGCCAGCAGCCCGTGGCTCGGGGCAGGCACAGATACGCAGTATTTT. Amino acid sequence: CASSPWLGAGTDTQYF.